These 23 T cell receptor beta chains came from one sample sequenced in a study of tumor-infiltrating lymphocytes in primary liver carcinoma. Constant-region priming of roughly 490 ng total RNA yielded TCR beta cDNA. ARM-PCR was slightly modified, and three nested multiplex PCR rounds with it gave rise to the TCR beta libraries. The first two PCR rounds, nine to ten cycles each, used TRBV1-TRBV30 forward primers and a C-beta reverse primer. Using its own MiXCR run on the multiplex PCR reads, TCRdb lists one record per CDR3 protein. The sample has about 200,000 distinct CDR3 sequences; less than 65% are singletons. The researchers obtained blood RNA from unsorted whole blood and also extracted germline DNA. The source material was peripheral blood. The origin of the receptors is a woman in her sixties or seventies with primary liver carcinoma and hepatitis B virus infection.

This clonotype was seen more than once but under ten times. The V call is TRBV12-3 or TRBV12-4, the J call TRBJ2-7; no clear D. The CDR3 totals 14 residues. Trimming cost V 1 base and J 0 bases, with 7 bases left between them. The CDR3 coding sequence is TGTGCCAGCAGTTTAGTTTCCAACTCCTACGAGCAGTACTTC. Protein sequence: CASSLVSNSYEQYF.

With respect to this clonotype: The junction shows a germline mismatch at one end, possibly a read error. This chain links TRBV5-8 with TRBJ2-7; D might be TRBD2 (5 bases). CDR1 and CDR2 from the germline V gene are SGHTS and YDEGEE. The CDR3 has 15 residues. CDR3 sequence (DNA): TGTGCCGGCAGGCAGTCTAGCACCAAAACCTACGAGCAGTACTTC. Protein sequence: CAGRQSSTKTYEQYF.

Concerning this clonotype: A single base separates this from a much larger clone, so it may be a read error. The chain uses TRBV29-1 and TRBJ2-1; TRBD2 might be the D (6 bases). The CDR3 has 13 amino acids. CDR1 is SQVTM, CDR2 ANQGSEA, per germline. Here the CDR3 reads CSVERSGYNKQFF. DNA of the CDR3: TGCAGCGTTGAACGTAGCGGCTACAATAAGCAGTTCTTC.

Turning to this clonotype: Germline and junction disagree at one end, which may indicate a read error. The chain carries TRBV6-1 and TRBJ2-1; TRBD2 aligns across 12 bases. Per the germline V gene, CDR1 is MNHNS and CDR2 is SASEGT. The CDR3 extends over 14 amino acids. CDR3 protein: CASGLAGWYNEQLF. CDR3 in DNA: TGTGCCAGCGGACTAGCGGGATGGTACAATGAGCAGCTCTTC.

In nucleotides, the CDR3 is TGCAGCGTGGTAGATGTTGAAGCTTTCTTT. Its translation: CSVVDVEAFF. The chain recombines TRBV29-1 with TRBJ1-1; D gene unclear. The CDR3 is 10 residues long. The V end lost 6 bases, the J end lost 7 bases, and 9 bases lay between the germline ends. CDR1 and CDR2 (germline): SQVTM, ANQGSEA.

In this sample, this clonotype turned up many times. V gene TRBV11-3 combines with J gene TRBJ2-2, with TRBD2 matching 9 bases. The CDR3 spans 17 residues. V dropped 5 bases and J dropped 6; count of bases not matched to a gene: 13. Germline CDR1 and CDR2: SGHNT and YENEEA. CDR3 residues: CASSKGLASRNPGELFF. The CDR3 coding sequence is TGTGCCAGCAGCAAGGGACTAGCTTCTCGAAACCCCGGGGAGCTGTTTTTT. The variable domain in full, with the rest retrieved from reference TRBV11-3 and TRBJ2-2, is EAGVVQSPRYKIIEKKQPVAFWCNPISGHNTLYWYLQNLGQGPELLIRYENEEAVDDSQLPKDRFSAERLKGVDSTLKIQPAELGDSAVYLCASSKGLASRNPGELFFGEGSRLTVL.

This clonotype was detected only a few times. This chain connects TRBV28 to TRBJ2-7; 12 positions agree with TRBD2. After removal of 7 bases from V and 5 bases from J, the junction contained 15 bases not matched to a gene. CDR1 is MDHEN, CDR2 SYDVKM, per germline. The CDR3 spans 17 residues. CDR3 in amino acids: CASTTLGRLAGADEQYF. In DNA, the CDR3 is TGTGCCAGCACCACGCTGGGGAGACTAGCGGGAGCAGACGAGCAGTACTTC.

Details on this clonotype: A read error may explain this, as a much larger clone is one base away. J is TRBJ1-2 and V is TRBV6-1; D is uncertain. The CDR3 consists of 12 residues. Germline V gene data show CDR1 as MNHNS and CDR2 as SASEGT. The CDR3 nucleotides are TGTACCAGCAGACCCCTTAACTATGGCTACACCTTC. Translation: CTSRPLNYGYTF.

In its sample, this clonotype was seen many times. The rearrangement links TRBV12-3 or TRBV12-4 to TRBJ1-3, with D uncertain. Trimming took 6 bases from V and 2 from J, leaving 11 bases between them. The CDR3 is made up of 14 amino acids. This chain's CDR3 is CASSRWDPGNTIYF. The CDR3 bases are TGTGCCAGCAGCCGGTGGGATCCTGGAAACACCATATATTTT.

The chain couples TRBV12-1 to TRBJ1-5; the table's TRBD1 call for D was not verified on the DNA. TRBV12-1 is a pseudogene segment. This CDR3 region has 18 residues. CDR3 sequence reads: CANSFALGKGQTYQPQHF. The CDR3 DNA sequence: TGTGCCAACAGCTTTGCTTTGGGGAAGGGACAGACCTATCAGCCCCAGCATTTT.

This clonotype was found many times. In DNA, the CDR3 is TGCAGCGTTGAGAGCCTAGCGGGAGCATATGAGCAGTTCTTC. The encoded protein is CSVESLAGAYEQFF. The gene calls are TRBV29-1 and TRBJ2-1, with 10 bases matching TRBD2. This CDR3 contains 14 residues. V shed 3 bases, J shed 8 bases, and the junction held 7 bases outside the gene matches. The germline CDR1 and CDR2 sequences are SQVTM and ANQGSEA.

This sequence joins TRBV12-3 or TRBV12-4 and TRBJ1-5; a possible D gene is TRBD1 (6 bases). Trimming left V 3 bases short and J 0 bases short, with 15 bases between. The CDR3 contains 17 residues. In nucleotides, the CDR3 is TGTGCCAGCAGTTTCACGGGACACGACTATAGCAATCAGCCCCAGCATTTT. Translating it yields CASSFTGHDYSNQPQHF.

As regards this clonotype: This may be a read error: a much more frequent sequence differs by one nucleotide. The CDR3 DNA follows: TGTGCCAACAGTGGGGGCTTTGGACGCACAGATACGCAGTATTTT. Protein product: CANSGGFGRTDTQYF. This chain links TRBV6-1 with TRBJ2-3; maybe TRBD1 (6 bases). Germline CDR1 reads MNHNS; CDR2 reads SASEGT. This CDR3 comprises 15 residues.

Concerning this clonotype itself: The conserved phenylalanine or tryptophan normally closing the CDR3 is absent here, so this likely arose from a read error. The chain employs TRBV6-5 and TRBJ1-5, with 7 positions matching TRBD1. The CDR3 runs 14 residues. CDR1 is MNHEY, CDR2 SVGAGI, per germline. The V gene end was trimmed by 5 bases and the J gene end by 8 bases; junction bases not matched to a gene: 9. The CDR3 DNA is TGTGCCAGCAGTGCACAGACAGGGCGGGAGCCCCAGCATCTT. Translated, it gives CASSAQTGREPQHL.

This clonotype was recorded many times. J is TRBJ1-4 and V is TRBV6-2 or TRBV6-3; 10 bases agree with TRBD1. Germline CDR1 reads MNHEY; CDR2 reads SVGEGT. There are 15 residues in the CDR3. Trimming at V came to 6 bases and at J to 6 bases, leaving 7 bases not matched to a gene. The CDR3 is CASSPGQGLDEKLFF. In nucleotides, the CDR3 is TGTGCCAGCAGCCCGGGACAGGGGTTGGATGAAAAACTGTTTTTT.

The chain uses TRBV5-1 and TRBJ1-2; 10 bases match TRBD1. CDR1 and CDR2 (germline): SGHRS, YFSETQ. The ends lost 4 bases at V and 3 bases at J; junction bases unmatched: 9. This CDR3 comprises 16 residues. The CDR3 is CASSPGDRGQDYGYTF. DNA for the CDR3: TGCGCCAGCAGCCCGGGAGACAGGGGGCAAGACTATGGCTACACCTTC.

This clonotype was counted a single time. The chain has TRBV12-3 or TRBV12-4 and TRBJ2-7; the D gene is possibly TRBD2 (5 bases). The CDR3 is made up of 15 amino acids. The V gene lost 5 bases and the J gene lost 0 bases, with 14 bases spanning the gap. The CDR3 spells CASSIGEGHSYEQYF. CDR3 DNA sequence: TGTGCCAGCAGTATCGGGGAAGGGCACTCCTACGAGCAGTACTTC.

This chain links TRBV30 with TRBJ2-7; no reliable D call. V was clipped by 0 bases and J by 2 bases, with 11 bases between them. CDR3 length: 14 residues. Germline values: CDR1 GTSNPN, CDR2 SVGIG (reference sequence). The DNA for the CDR3 is TGTGCCTGGAGTGTGGTGCGGATTGCCTACGAGCAGTACTTC. Encoded protein: CAWSVVRIAYEQYF.

Remarks on this clonotype: An end of the junction differs from the germline gene, which may be a read error. This chain joins TRBV6-5 and TRBJ2-5; tentatively, D is TRBD1 or TRBD2 (5 bases each). In germline, CDR1 is MNHEY, CDR2 SVGAGI. This CDR3 contains 15 residues. The CDR3: CASSFRDGSQEAQYF. DNA of the CDR3: TGTGCCAGTAGTTTCCGGGACGGATCACAAGAGGCCCAGTACTTC.

This clonotype was seen at least ten times. The chain carries TRBV6-6 and TRBJ2-3, with 8 nucleotides matching TRBD2. J gave up 3 bases and V 0 bases, and 5 bases lay outside the gene matches. This CDR3 contains 16 residues. The germline V gene has CDR1 MNHNY and CDR2 SVGAGI (reference sequence). The CDR3 DNA sequence: TGTGCCAGCAGTTACTCCGGTGCGGGGGGTACAGATACGCAGTATTTT. It yields the protein CASSYSGAGGTDTQYF.

As to this clonotype: As the CDR3 is not closed by the conserved phenylalanine or tryptophan, this likely results from a read error. This chain links TRBV11-3 with TRBJ2-1, with TRBD1 matching over 10 bases. V was clipped by 8 bases and J by 7 bases; unmatched bases: 11. The CDR3 runs 15 residues. Germline CDR1 and CDR2: SGHNT and YENEEA. CDR3 bases: TGTGCCAGCGTAGACAGGGGGCGAACGGGGAATGAGCAGTTCTGC. It is translated as CASVDRGRTGNEQFC.

The chain employs TRBV2 and TRBJ1-1; 7 bases align to TRBD1. Germline trimming cut 7 bases from V and 5 bases from J; bases unmatched to any gene: 10. This CDR3 contains 14 residues. Germline CDR1 SNHLY, CDR2 FYNNEI. The CDR3 region has the DNA TGTGCCAGCACCAGACAGGGAGACGGGACTGAAGCTTTCTTT. Amino acids: CASTRQGDGTEAFF.

This clonotype was seen repeatedly, ten times or more. The V gene is TRBV5-1, the J gene TRBJ2-7; D ambiguous. The CDR3 has 14 amino acids. Per germline, CDR1 SGHRS and CDR2 YFSETQ. V lost 2 bases and J lost 0, with 9 bases in between. CDR3 protein: CASSLYGSSYEQYF. The DNA of the CDR3 is TGCGCCAGCAGCTTATACGGCAGCTCCTACGAGCAGTACTTC.